The clone carrying this T cell receptor (beta chain) was detected only a few times. Its antigen is currently unknown. The entry originates in a study of post-analysis software for immune sequencing data. Study results and limitations: Patients carried a handful of TRBV segments more frequently than controls did, and TRBV5-6, TRBV5-1 and TRBV20-1 were among them.

The TCR beta cDNA libraries contained unique molecular identifiers. TCRdb redid the calling of the PCR reads with MiXCR, one entry per CDR3 protein. The table records some 450,000 distinct CDR3 sequences, roughly 45% of them present only once. CDR3 length equals 14 residues. The germline V gene has CDR1 MNHEY and CDR2 SVGAGI. V was cut by 7 bases and J by 1 base, with 13 bases left in between. Material: blood. The source of this sequence is a girl between 10 and 17 years old with multiple sclerosis. The chain couples TRBV6-5 to TRBJ1-1, with D uncertain. This CDR3 reads CASKYAEGNTEAFF. Here the CDR3 DNA reads TGTGCCAGCAAATACGCGGAGGGGAACACTGAAGCTTTCTTT.